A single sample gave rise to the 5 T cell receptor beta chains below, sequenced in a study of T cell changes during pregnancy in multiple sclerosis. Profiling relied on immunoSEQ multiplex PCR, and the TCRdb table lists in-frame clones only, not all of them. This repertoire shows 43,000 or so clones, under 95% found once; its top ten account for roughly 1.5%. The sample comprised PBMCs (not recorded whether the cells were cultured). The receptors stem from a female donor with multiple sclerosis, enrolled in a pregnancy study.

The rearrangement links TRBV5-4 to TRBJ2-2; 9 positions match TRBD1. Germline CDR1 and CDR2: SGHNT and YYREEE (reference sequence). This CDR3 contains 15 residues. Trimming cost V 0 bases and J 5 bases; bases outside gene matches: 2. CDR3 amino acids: CASSLVDRGTGELFF. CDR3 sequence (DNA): TGTGCCAGCAGCTTGGTCGACAGGGGGACCGGGGAGCTGTTTTTT. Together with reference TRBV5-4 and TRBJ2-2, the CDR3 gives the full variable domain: ETGVTQSPTHLIKTRGQQVTLRCSSQSGHNTVSWYQQALGQGPQFIFQYYREEENGRGNFPPRFSGLQFPNYSSELNVNALELDDSALYLCASSLVDRGTGELFFGEGSRLTVL.

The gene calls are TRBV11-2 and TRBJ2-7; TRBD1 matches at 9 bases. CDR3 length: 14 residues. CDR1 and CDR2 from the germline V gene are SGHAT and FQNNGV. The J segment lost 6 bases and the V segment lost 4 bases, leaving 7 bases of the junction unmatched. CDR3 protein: CASSSDRGPLEQYF. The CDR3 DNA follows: TGTGCCAGCAGCTCGGACAGGGGCCCCCTCGAGCAGTACTTC.

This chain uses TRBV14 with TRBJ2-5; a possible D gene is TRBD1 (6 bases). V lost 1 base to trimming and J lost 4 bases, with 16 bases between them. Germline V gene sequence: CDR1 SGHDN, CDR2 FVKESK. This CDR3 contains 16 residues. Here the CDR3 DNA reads TGTGCCAGCAGCCAAGTCACCCAGGGGTCCGGAGAGACCCAGTACTTC. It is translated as CASSQVTQGSGETQYF.

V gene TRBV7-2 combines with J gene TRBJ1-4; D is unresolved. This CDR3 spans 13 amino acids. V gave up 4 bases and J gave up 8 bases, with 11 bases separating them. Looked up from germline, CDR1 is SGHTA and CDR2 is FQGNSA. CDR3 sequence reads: CASSSERLEKLFF. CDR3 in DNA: TGTGCCAGCAGCTCCGAGCGACTGGAAAAACTGTTTTTT.

As DNA, the CDR3 is TGTGCCAGCAGCTCACAGGGACAGGAGACCCAGTACTTC. It codes for CASSSQGQETQYF. V gene TRBV5-6 combines with J gene TRBJ2-5, with 7 nucleotides matching TRBD1. J was trimmed by 5 bases and V by 3 bases; bases with no gene match: 4. Per germline, CDR1 SGHDT and CDR2 YYEEEE. The CDR3 consists of 13 residues.